Sequencing of this T cell receptor beta chain was carried out in a study of T cell responses to AZD1222 COVID-19 vaccine. Study results and limitations: Spike-specific TCR breadth and depth both grew after two AZD1222 doses. A mostly white British donor set with more females was recruited, and clonal diversity was possibly underestimated. Repertoire sampling was restricted to post-peak T cell response timepoints.

Some clones are missing from TCRdb's copy, which holds only in-frame ones; the method was immunoSEQ multiplex PCR. Of tens of thousands of clones listed, 80% to 90% are singletons. As regards this clone: Its cognate antigen is unknown.

This TCR was sampled from an adult who received the AZD1222 COVID-19 vaccine. The material sequenced was peripheral blood, taken 28 days after the second AZD1222 dose.

The CDR3 DNA sequence: TGTGCCTGGGGAGACAGGACCGCGGTGCATTTT. This encodes CAWGDRTAVHF. This chain joins TRBV30 and TRBJ1-5; perhaps TRBD1 as D (6 bases). This CDR3 spans 11 amino acids. Germline lookup yields CDR1 GTSNPN and CDR2 SVGIG (reference sequence). V was pared by 5 bases and J by 15 bases, with 17 bases between. The full variable domain, completed using reference TRBV30 and TRBJ1-5, is SQTIHQWPATLVQPVGSPLSLECTVEGTSNPNLYWYRQAAGRGLQLLFYSVGIGQISSEVPQNLSASRPQDRQFILSSKKLLLSDSGFYLCAWGDRTAVHFGDGTRLSIL.